One sample yielded the 7 T cell receptor beta chains listed below, sequenced in a study of blood T cell repertoires in COVID-19. This table comes from immunoSEQ multiplex PCR, and its TCRdb copy is limited to in-frame clones, with some not included. The sample gives 140,000 to 150,000 clones, 85% to 90% of which show up once; 2% to 2.5% is in the top ten. Specimen: peripheral blood. These receptors were collected from a human donor in a cohort sampled during active COVID-19.

The chain uses TRBV5-1 and TRBJ2-3; TRBD1 matches 9 bases. V was clipped by 5 bases and J by 2 bases; unmatched bases: 6. Per the germline V gene, CDR1 is SGHRS and CDR2 is YFSETQ. The CDR3 totals 15 residues. In nucleotides, the CDR3 is TGCGCCAGCAGAAACAGGGGGCGGGACACAGATACGCAGTATTTT. Its protein is CASRNRGRDTDTQYF. Drawing the rest from reference TRBV5-1 and TRBJ2-3, the complete variable domain is KAGVTQTPRYLIKTRGQQVTLSCSPISGHRSVSWYQQTPGQGLQFLFEYFSETQRNKGNFPGRFSGRQFSNSRSEMNVSTLELGDSALYLCASRNRGRDTDTQYFGPGTRLTVL.

This clone was seen just once. The chain combines TRBV12-3 or TRBV12-4 with TRBJ1-5; D call uncertain. V lost 6 bases and J lost 4, with 10 bases in between. There are 13 residues in the CDR3. Here the CDR3 DNA reads TGTGCCAGCAGCCCTCCTTTAAATCAGCCCCAGCATTTT. Translating it yields CASSPPLNQPQHF.

This rearrangement joins TRBV5-1 to TRBJ2-5, with 7 positions matching TRBD2. Germline V gives CDR1 SGHRS, CDR2 YFSETQ. The V segment lost 6 bases and the J segment 3 bases; nucleotides outside the gene matches: 14. This CDR3 contains 16 residues. DNA of the CDR3: TGCGCCAGCACCTCGTGGGCCAGCGGGACTGAAGAGACCCAGTACTTC. This sequence encodes CASTSWASGTEETQYF.

This CDR3 is CASSDSGTGKMNTEAFF. CDR3 DNA: TGTGCCAGCAGCGATTCCGGGACAGGGAAAATGAACACTGAAGCTTTCTTT. The genes are TRBV13 and TRBJ1-1; 9 bases align to TRBD1. The V gene end was trimmed by 5 bases and the J gene end by 0 bases; junction bases not matched to a gene: 10. The CDR3 sequence is 17 residues long. Germline V lookup: CDR1 PRHDT, CDR2 FYEKMQ (reference sequence).

The chain combines TRBV9 with TRBJ2-1, with TRBD2 as a possible D gene (7 bases). The CDR3 sequence is 18 residues long. CDR1 and CDR2 from the germline V gene are SGDLS and YYNGEE. V was trimmed by 3 bases and J by 0 bases, leaving 19 bases between them. CDR3 in amino acids: CASSENPGGPTSYNEQFF. The CDR3 DNA follows: TGTGCCAGCAGCGAAAACCCCGGGGGGCCGACCTCCTACAATGAGCAGTTCTTC.

This clone was seen just once. The chain links TRBV3-1 (or the pseudogene TRBV3-2) to TRBJ2-1; TRBD2 agrees at 8 bases. Germline V gene sequence: CDR1 LGHDT, CDR2 YNNKEL (reference sequence). The ends lost 3 bases at V and 2 bases at J; junction bases unmatched: 9. This CDR3 has 17 residues. The CDR3 loop reads CASSQAFEREPYNEQFF. Written as DNA, the CDR3 is TGTGCCAGCAGCCAGGCGTTCGAGCGGGAGCCCTACAATGAGCAGTTCTTC.

The chain employs TRBV9 and TRBJ2-5; TRBD1 matches at 7 bases. The germline V gene encodes CDR1 SGDLS and CDR2 YYNGEE. V was clipped by 0 bases and J by 2 bases; unmatched bases: 10. This CDR3 region has 17 residues. Here the CDR3 reads CASSVGGGLQGQETQYF. CDR3 bases: TGTGCCAGCAGCGTAGGTGGCGGGCTACAGGGGCAAGAGACCCAGTACTTC.